Following are 9 T cell receptor beta chains from one sample sequenced in a study of neurological immune-mediated disorders. Using its own MiXCR run on the 5' RACE reads, TCRdb lists one record per CDR3 protein. The table includes almost 30,000 distinct CDR3 sequences, roughly an eighth detected once. Sequenced input: PBMCs. These receptors were collected from a woman aged 55-69 years in good health.

This clonotype was observed many times. The chain combines TRBV5-1 with TRBJ2-5, with TRBD2 matching over 12 bases. The CDR3 length is 18 residues. The V and J ends lost 1 base and 5 bases, in that order; junction bases with no gene match: 12. Per the germline V gene, CDR1 is SGHRS and CDR2 is YFSETQ. In nucleotides, the CDR3 is TGCGCCAGCAGCTTGATGTCTAGCGGGGGGGCGTATTTGGAGACCCAGTACTTC. Its protein product is CASSLMSSGGAYLETQYF.

This clonotype came up many times. The genes are TRBV12-3 or TRBV12-4 and TRBJ1-3; D remains unclear. Trimming shortened V by 7 bases and J by 0 bases, and 16 bases separated the two germline ends. The CDR3 sequence is 16 residues long. CDR3 sequence: CASTDGGVHSGNTIYF. CDR3 sequence (DNA): TGTGCCAGCACCGACGGTGGGGTGCACTCTGGAAACACCATATATTTT.

This clonotype showed up many times. The chain uses TRBV5-5 and TRBJ2-5; 11 nucleotides agree with TRBD2. Trimming cost V 9 bases and J 3 bases; bases outside gene matches: 4. CDR1 and CDR2 from the germline V gene are SGHKS and YYEKEE (reference sequence). This CDR3 has 13 amino acids. CDR3 DNA sequence: TGTGCCACCTCGGGACTAGCGGAAGAGACCCAGTACTTC. This encodes CATSGLAEETQYF.

The chain combines TRBV7-8 with TRBJ2-5; TRBD1 is a possible D gene (6 bases). With 6 bases removed from V and 5 bases from J, the gap between germline ends came to 19 bases. CDR3 size: 15 residues. Germline CDR1 SGHVS, CDR2 FQNEAQ. CDR3 coding DNA: TGTGCCAGCAGTACCGCTCCAGGGGTGTTGGAGACCCAGTACTTC. Its protein product is CASSTAPGVLETQYF.

The V and J genes are TRBV4-3 and TRBJ2-7, with a tentative D call TRBD2 (6 bases). This CDR3 region has 16 residues. The germline CDR1 and CDR2 sequences are LGHNA and YSLEER. The germline V and J ends were trimmed by 1 base and 0 bases, with 13 bases remaining between them. CDR3 protein: CASSQARTTYSYEQYF. For the CDR3, the DNA is TGCGCCAGCAGCCAAGCGCGGACTACCTACTCCTACGAGCAGTACTTC.

This clonotype was seen many times. The rearrangement uses TRBV5-1 and TRBJ1-1, with TRBD1 as a possible D gene (5 bases). Germline CDR1 is SGHRS and CDR2 is YFSETQ. V lost 3 bases and J lost 1, with 10 bases in between. The CDR3 loop spans 14 amino acids. Here the CDR3 DNA reads TGCGCCAGCAGCTCTGGGGGTTGGAACACTGAAGCTTTCTTT. It codes for CASSSGGWNTEAFF. Combining the CDR3 with reference TRBV5-1 and TRBJ1-1 gives the whole variable domain KAGVTQTPRYLIKTRGQQVTLSCSPISGHRSVSWYQQTPGQGLQFLFEYFSETQRNKGNFPGRFSGRQFSNSRSEMNVSTLELGDSALYLCASSSGGWNTEAFFGQGTRLTVV.

The chain has TRBV28 and TRBJ2-7; 7 positions agree with TRBD2. Trimming removed 3 bases from V and 3 bases from J; junction bases left unmatched: 5. The CDR3 is 14 amino acids. Looked up from germline, CDR1 is MDHEN and CDR2 is SYDVKM. The CDR3 protein is CASSLPGLNYEQYF. For the CDR3, the DNA is TGTGCCAGCAGTTTGCCGGGACTAAACTACGAGCAGTACTTC.

In this sample, this clonotype turned up many times. The chain combines TRBV7-3 with TRBJ1-1; weak D call: TRBD1 (6 bases). CDR1 SGHTA and CDR2 FQGTGA come from the germline V gene. This CDR3 is built from 13 residues. Trimming took off 4 bases at V and 5 bases at J, with 11 bases between the two ends. CDR3 sequence reads: CASSYTGYTEAFF. DNA for the CDR3: TGTGCCAGCAGCTACACAGGGTATACTGAAGCTTTCTTT.

The V call is TRBV5-1, the J call TRBJ1-1, with D possibly TRBD1 on 5 matching bases. The germline V gene encodes CDR1 SGHRS and CDR2 YFSETQ. V gave up 0 bases and J gave up 4 bases, with 10 bases separating them. The CDR3 contains 14 residues. The CDR3 reads CASSLDGAGTEAFF. The CDR3 nucleotides read TGCGCCAGCAGCTTGGATGGGGCTGGCACTGAAGCTTTCTTT.